This T cell receptor (beta chain) was documented in a study of blood T cell repertoires in COVID-19. CDR1 and CDR2 from the germline V gene are ENHRY and SYGVKD. V lost 6 bases and J lost 0; bases outside the gene matches: 2. The CDR3 contains 14 residues. Here immunoSEQ multiplex PCR was the method, and the copy in TCRdb shows in-frame clones only, minus some. The repertoire includes about 200,000 clones, around 85% of them detected once, and 3.3% sits in the top ten. The rearrangement uses TRBV10-3 and TRBJ1-5, with 7 bases that match TRBD1. This clonotype was sampled from a man aged 60 to 75 with acute or convalescent COVID-19. Sequencing was done on a sample of peripheral blood. CDR3 in DNA: TGTGCCATCAGGGGGACAGATAGCAATCAGCCCCAGCATTTT. Its protein product is CAIRGTDSNQPQHF.